The 16 T cell receptor beta chains below all came from one sample that was sequenced in a study of blood T cell repertoires in COVID-19. The protocol was immunoSEQ multiplex PCR, while the TCRdb copy is restricted to in-frame clones and leaves out a portion. The table lists about 120,000 clones, around 84% of them singletons. The sequenced sample was PBMCs or T cells enriched from blood (not recorded which). The receptors come from a woman in her twenties or thirties who had recovered from COVID-19.

As DNA, the CDR3 is TGTGCCAGCAGACGGGACTCCCCAGTCGGCTATGGCTACACCTTC. Protein product: CASRRDSPVGYGYTF. The V and J genes are TRBV28 and TRBJ1-2; D may be TRBD1 (5 bases). Trimming took 6 bases from V and 4 from J, leaving 18 bases between them. From germline, CDR1 is MDHEN and CDR2 SYDVKM. This CDR3 contains 15 residues.

The V gene is TRBV5-4, the J gene TRBJ1-6; the match to TRBD1 covers 7 bases. The V and J ends lost 4 bases and 7 bases, in that order; junction bases with no gene match: 5. The CDR3 has 14 residues. CDR1 is SGHNT, CDR2 YYREEE, per germline (reference sequence). The CDR3 DNA reads TGTGCCAGCAGCAACCGGGACAGAAATTCACCCCTCCACTTT. As protein: CASSNRDRNSPLHF.

The chain couples TRBV10-1 to TRBJ1-1, with D possibly TRBD1 on 6 matching bases. Looked up from germline, CDR1 is WNHNN and CDR2 is SYGVQD (reference sequence). The germline V and J ends were trimmed by 2 bases and 6 bases, with 7 bases remaining between them. The CDR3 sequence is 12 residues long. The CDR3 is CASSEEGAEAFF. CDR3 nucleotide sequence: TGCGCCAGCAGTGAGGAGGGGGCTGAAGCTTTCTTT.

The CDR3 spells CASSLASGSSSYEQYF. In DNA form, the CDR3 reads TGTGCCAGCAGCTTAGCCAGCGGGTCAAGCTCCTACGAGCAGTACTTC. The V gene is TRBV7-2, the J gene TRBJ2-7, with D possibly matching TRBD2 (6 bases). CDR3 length: 16 residues. Germline CDR1 SGHTA, CDR2 FQGNSA. V dropped 0 bases and J dropped 0 bases, with 12 bases sitting between them.

This clone occurred many times. The V call is TRBV28, the J call TRBJ2-7, with D possibly TRBD1 on 6 matching bases. Per the germline V gene, CDR1 is MDHEN and CDR2 is SYDVKM. The CDR3 runs to 15 residues. V was clipped by 1 base and J by 1 base, with 11 bases between them. The CDR3 nucleotides are TGTGCCAGCAGTTTATACCTCGGACAGTCCTACGAGCAGTACTTC. It is translated as CASSLYLGQSYEQYF.

The genes are TRBV5-1 and TRBJ2-1, with 9 bases that match TRBD2. The CDR3 has 14 amino acids. Germline V gives CDR1 SGHRS, CDR2 YFSETQ. Losses at the gene ends were 4 bases for V and 8 bases for J; bases not matched to a gene: 7. The CDR3 is CASSPRTSADEQFF. Written as DNA, the CDR3 is TGCGCCAGCAGCCCAAGGACTAGCGCAGATGAGCAGTTCTTC.

This chain joins TRBV15 and TRBJ1-1, with a tentative D call TRBD1 (6 bases). Per germline, CDR1 LNHNV and CDR2 YYDKDF (reference sequence). Trimming removed 0 bases from V and 5 bases from J, with 13 bases in between. This CDR3 comprises 15 residues. The CDR3 DNA is TGTGCCACCAGCAGAGATCCAGGGGCCCTTACTGAAGCTTTCTTT. Translation: CATSRDPGALTEAFF.

CDR3 protein: CASSLGAGGNQPQHF. Written as DNA, the CDR3 is TGTGCCAGCAGTTTGGGGGCAGGGGGTAATCAGCCCCAGCATTTT. The V and J genes are TRBV28 and TRBJ1-5, with 7 bases aligning to TRBD1. Trimming at V came to 3 bases and at J to 4 bases, leaving 6 bases not matched to a gene. The CDR3 is made up of 15 amino acids. Germline V CDR1 and CDR2: MDHEN, SYDVKM.

This clone has a single count. The rearrangement joins TRBV19 to TRBJ2-7; tentative D call: TRBD1 (5 bases). The CDR3 consists of 15 residues. Germline V gene sequence: CDR1 LNHDA, CDR2 SQIVND (reference sequence). Trimming removed 4 bases from V and 0 bases from J, with 13 bases in between. CDR3 DNA sequence: TGTGCCAGTAGTACAAGGACATTGAACTCCTACGAGCAGTACTTC. Translation gives CASSTRTLNSYEQYF.

The J gene is TRBJ2-7, the V gene TRBV9, with 8 positions matching TRBD1. CDR3 length equals 15 residues. V lost 2 bases and J lost 0; bases outside the gene matches: 4. Per germline, CDR1 SGDLS and CDR2 YYNGEE. The CDR3 protein is CASSVGDRSSYEQYF. As DNA, the CDR3 is TGTGCCAGCAGCGTGGGGGACAGGTCCTCCTACGAGCAGTACTTC.

This sequence joins TRBV7-9 and TRBJ2-2; 9 bases agree with TRBD2. The trim removed 1 base at V and 5 bases at J, leaving 2 bases unmatched. The CDR3 has 15 amino acids. Germline-derived CDR1 and CDR2 are SEHNR and FQNEAQ (reference sequence). CDR3 loop: CASSLGLAATGELFF. The CDR3 DNA reads as TGTGCCAGCAGCTTAGGACTAGCGGCAACCGGGGAGCTGTTTTTT.

This clone was picked up a small number of times. V is TRBV15 and J is TRBJ2-5; 7 nucleotides line up with TRBD2. The CDR3 sequence is 16 residues long. Germline CDR1 is LNHNV and CDR2 is YYDKDF (reference sequence). The trim removed 5 bases at V and 4 bases at J, leaving 13 bases unmatched. CDR3 loop: CATSGTPAGVAETQYF. The DNA for the CDR3 is TGTGCCACCAGCGGTACCCCCGCGGGAGTCGCAGAGACCCAGTACTTC.

This rearrangement joins TRBV12-3 or TRBV12-4 to TRBJ2-5; perhaps TRBD1 as D (5 bases). Trimming took 3 bases from V and 4 from J, leaving 9 bases between them. The length of the CDR3 is 13 residues. The CDR3 sequence: CASSFPQGETQYF. CDR3 in DNA: TGTGCCAGCAGTTTCCCGCAGGGAGAGACCCAGTACTTC.

J is TRBJ2-1 and V is TRBV2; tentatively, D is TRBD1 (6 bases). With 2 bases removed from V and 2 bases from J, the gap between germline ends came to 13 bases. Germline-derived CDR1 and CDR2 are SNHLY and FYNNEI. The CDR3 sequence is 16 residues long. The CDR3 sequence is CASSEWGRKPYNEQFF. Here the CDR3 DNA reads TGTGCCAGCAGTGAATGGGGGCGGAAACCCTACAATGAGCAGTTCTTC.

This clone appeared a single time. The J gene is TRBJ1-1, the V gene TRBV6-2 or TRBV6-3; tentatively, D is TRBD1 (5 bases). V was cut by 4 bases and J by 5 bases, with 20 bases left in between. Germline values: CDR1 MNHEY, CDR2 SVGEGT. The CDR3 runs to 16 residues. DNA of the CDR3: TGTGCCAGCAGTTCCCGACAGACGCAAAGTCGGACTGAAGCTTTCTTT. This encodes CASSSRQTQSRTEAFF.

The rearrangement joins TRBV5-3 to TRBJ1-2; D is possibly TRBD1 (6 bases). TRBV5-3 is flagged as an ORF with uncertain function. V lost 0 bases and J lost 5, with 14 bases in between. This CDR3 is 15 amino acids long. This CDR3 is CARSLAGTRAYGYTF. The CDR3 DNA is TGTGCCAGAAGCTTGGCTGGGACAAGAGCTTATGGCTACACCTTC.